This T cell receptor (beta chain) was recovered during a study of blood T cell repertoires in COVID-19. Study-wide background: COVID-19 samples from acute and convalescent phases originated in the United States, Italy and Spain. Sources were T cells, B-cell-depleted T cells, or PBMCs; the material itself was cDNA or gDNA.

Only a few counts were recorded for this clone. This CDR3 has 13 amino acids. V lost 0 bases and J 5 bases, leaving 9 bases between the germline ends. Looked up from germline, CDR1 is GTSNPN and CDR2 is SVGIG (reference sequence). Seattle patient enrollment occurred during active infection, with longitudinal follow-up thereafter. Authors' processing steps: Estimated nucleated cell counts came from reference gene primer amplification. Repertoires were generated with immunoSEQ multiplex PCR, while TCRdb's copy carries only in-frame clones and drops some. V, J and clone size are those of that table, while D and trimming were read from the DNA. The data show nearly 350,000 clones, about 87% seen once.

The source material was peripheral blood. V is TRBV30 and J is TRBJ2-3; D gene unclear. The TCR originated in a woman between 50 and 59 years old with COVID-19, enrolled during active disease. The DNA of the CDR3 is TGTGCCTGGAGTGTACTTGGGCAAGATACGCAGTATTTT. Amino acid sequence: CAWSVLGQDTQYF.